This T cell receptor (beta chain) was recovered during a study of CD8 T cells in ankylosing spondylitis. The CDR3 length is 18 residues. Losses at the gene ends were 2 bases for V and 5 bases for J; bases not matched to a gene: 9. A few counts support this clonotype. Its antigen is undetermined. Quantitative barcoded 5'-RACE was used to prepare TCR beta libraries. TCRdb re-called the 5' RACE reads with MiXCR, one entry per CDR3 protein. The sample lists 220,000 or so distinct CDR3 sequences; 15% to 20% were seen once. Study-level findings and limits: A CD8+ phenotype characterized the disease-linked clones, which were relatively rare in peripheral blood. The authors reported significant enrichment of disease-linked clones in matched ankylosing spondylitis synovial fluid. Typical of ankylosing spondylitis blood, it appeared, was a TCR beta motif of 7 or 8 highly homologous variants. Existing reports had already noted some motif variants in reactive arthritis synovial fluid and blood.

The sample consisted of blood, either unsorted or a sorted T cell fraction (not recorded which). This clonotype was obtained from a male donor with ankylosing spondylitis. The rearrangement joins TRBV12-3 or TRBV12-4 to TRBJ2-2; the match to TRBD2 covers 12 bases. CDR3 in DNA: TGTGCCAGCAGTTTAAGGCTAGCGGGAGGGCCGGGGACCGGGGAGCTGTTTTTT. This sequence encodes CASSLRLAGGPGTGELFF.